What follows is one TCR beta chain and its context. Its antigen is still unknown. Each sample's TCRB immunosequencing used around 500 nanograms of biopsy DNA. The method was immunoSEQ multiplex PCR; TCRdb's version includes in-frame clones alone and lacks a portion of them. The repertoire consists of about 5,600 clones, with over 80% occurring once and the leading ten covering over 4%. This sample was included in a study of T cell repertoires in ileal Crohn's disease. After removal of 2 bases from V and 7 bases from J, the junction contained 5 bases not matched to a gene. This CDR3 is 15 amino acids long. Germline CDR1 SGHAT, CDR2 FQNNGV. Study conclusions and caveats: Compared with CD4 T cells, sorted CD8 cells carried more expanded clones.

Material for sequencing was ileal tissue. The rearrangement joins TRBV11-2 to TRBJ1-4; 9 nucleotides match TRBD1. The sequence came from an adult with Crohn's disease. This chain's CDR3 is CASSLSTGGGEKLFF. DNA for the CDR3: TGTGCCAGCAGCTTATCGACAGGGGGTGGTGAAAAACTGTTTTTT.